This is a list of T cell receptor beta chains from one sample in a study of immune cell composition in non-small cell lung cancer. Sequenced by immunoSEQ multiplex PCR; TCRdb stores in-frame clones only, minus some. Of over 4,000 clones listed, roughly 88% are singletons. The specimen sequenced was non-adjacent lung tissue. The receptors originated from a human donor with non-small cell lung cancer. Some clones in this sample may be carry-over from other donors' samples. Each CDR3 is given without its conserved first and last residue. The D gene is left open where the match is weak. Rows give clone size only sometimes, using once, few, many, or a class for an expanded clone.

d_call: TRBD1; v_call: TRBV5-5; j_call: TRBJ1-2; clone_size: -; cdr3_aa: ASSQDGQVYGYT
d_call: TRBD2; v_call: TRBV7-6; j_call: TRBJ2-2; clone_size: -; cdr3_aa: ASSLRALAGVTGELF
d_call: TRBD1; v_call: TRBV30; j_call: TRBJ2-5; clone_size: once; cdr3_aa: AWSIRGPRETQY
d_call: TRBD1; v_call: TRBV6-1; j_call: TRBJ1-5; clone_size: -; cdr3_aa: ASRGQAINQPQH
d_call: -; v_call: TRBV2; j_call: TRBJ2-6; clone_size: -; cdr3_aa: ASSDLFPGANVLT
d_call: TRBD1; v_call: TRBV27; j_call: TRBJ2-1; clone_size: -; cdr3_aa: ASSLGTGGYNEQF
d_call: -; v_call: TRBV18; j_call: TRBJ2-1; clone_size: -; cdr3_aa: ASSYVGDNEQF
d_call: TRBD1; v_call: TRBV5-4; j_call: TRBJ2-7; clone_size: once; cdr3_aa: ASSQGVGVGEQY
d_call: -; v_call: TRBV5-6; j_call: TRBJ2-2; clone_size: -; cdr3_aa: ASSLGEYTGELF
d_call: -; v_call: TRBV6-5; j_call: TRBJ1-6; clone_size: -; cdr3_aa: ASSYPGRILH
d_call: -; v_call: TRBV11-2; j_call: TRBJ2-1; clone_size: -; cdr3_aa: ASSSQVSSYNEQF
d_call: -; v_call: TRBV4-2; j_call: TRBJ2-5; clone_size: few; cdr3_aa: ASSLKLADRQETQY
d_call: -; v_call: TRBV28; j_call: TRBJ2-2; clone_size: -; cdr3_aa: AILTGSNTGELF
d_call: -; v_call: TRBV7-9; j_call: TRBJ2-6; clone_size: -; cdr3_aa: ASSQDNSGANVLT
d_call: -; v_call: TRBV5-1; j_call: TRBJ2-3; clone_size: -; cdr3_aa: ASSLAGGRSTDTQY
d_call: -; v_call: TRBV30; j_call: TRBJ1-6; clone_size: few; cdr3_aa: AWTARGYNSPLH
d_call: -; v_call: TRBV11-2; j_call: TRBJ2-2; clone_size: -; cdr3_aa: ASSLADWAGNTGELF